These 22 T cell receptor beta chains share one sample of origin, sequenced in a study of cytomegalovirus exposure and HLA in healthy donors. Libraries were prepared by immunoSEQ multiplex PCR; TCRdb keeps only in-frame clonotypes and omits some of them. In the table there are approximately 150,000 clones, about 86% of which are singletons. Sequencing input: PBMCs. Source of these receptors: a woman aged 30 to 39 in good health and CMV-seronegative.

The sample holds one count of this clone. The genes are TRBV7-2 and TRBJ1-6, with 7 nucleotides matching TRBD1. V lost 2 bases to trimming and J lost 2 bases; unmatched junction nucleotides: 6. Germline CDR1 is SGHTA and CDR2 is FQGNSA. The CDR3 totals 17 residues. The CDR3 loop reads CASSLITGAPYNSPLHF. CDR3 coding DNA: TGTGCCAGCAGCTTAATCACAGGGGCTCCCTATAATTCACCCCTCCACTTT.

This clone was observed a single time. The chain carries TRBV7-2 and TRBJ1-4; D is unresolved. Germline CDR1 and CDR2: SGHTA and FQGNSA. The V end was cut by 3 bases, the J end by 0 bases, with 8 bases between. The CDR3 spans 15 residues. The CDR3 sequence: CASSFQVATNEKLFF. DNA for the CDR3: TGTGCCAGCAGCTTCCAGGTTGCAACTAATGAAAAACTGTTTTTT. Full variable domain (remainder filled in from reference TRBV7-2 and TRBJ1-4): GAGVSQSPSNKVTEKGKDVELRCDPISGHTALYWYRQSLGQGLEFLIYFQGNSAPDKSGLPSDRFSAERTGGSVSTLTIQRTQQEDSAVYLCASSFQVATNEKLFFGSGTQLSVL.

V gene TRBV9 combines with J gene TRBJ2-7; TRBD1 agrees at 11 bases. The CDR3 contains 16 residues. Trimming cost V 0 bases and J 5 bases; bases outside gene matches: 7. From germline, CDR1 is SGDLS and CDR2 YYNGEE. CDR3 loop: CASSVEGGQGGNEQYF. The CDR3, as DNA: TGTGCCAGCAGCGTAGAGGGGGGACAGGGGGGGAACGAGCAGTACTTC.

The chain couples TRBV5-6 to TRBJ1-1, with D possibly being TRBD1 (5 bases). The CDR3 consists of 18 residues. The V gene lost 0 bases and the J gene lost 0 bases, with 18 bases spanning the gap. From germline, CDR1 is SGHDT and CDR2 YYEEEE. The CDR3 loop reads CASSLGAGTKKLNTEAFF. CDR3 bases: TGTGCCAGCAGCTTGGGTGCAGGGACTAAAAAATTGAACACTGAAGCTTTCTTT.

This clone occurred once. This chain uses TRBV7-9 with TRBJ1-1; 9 nucleotides match TRBD1. Trimming at V came to 7 bases and at J to 1 base, leaving 10 bases not matched to a gene. This CDR3 has 16 residues. Germline CDR1 reads SEHNR; CDR2 reads FQNEAQ (reference sequence). The CDR3: CASNEPGQGSNTEAFF. The CDR3 DNA reads as TGTGCCAGCAACGAACCGGGACAGGGATCGAACACTGAAGCTTTCTTT.

This chain joins TRBV6-1 and TRBJ2-7, with 9 nucleotides matching TRBD1. This CDR3 comprises 17 residues. Germline assignment: CDR1 MNHNS and CDR2 SASEGT. Trimming at V came to 3 bases and at J to 4 bases, leaving 13 bases not matched to a gene. The CDR3 sequence is CASSDWISGTGFYEQYF. The DNA of the CDR3 is TGTGCCAGCAGTGATTGGATTTCCGGGACAGGGTTTTACGAGCAGTACTTC.

The V gene is TRBV4-1, the J gene TRBJ2-3, with 14 nucleotides matching TRBD2. This CDR3 contains 16 residues. CDR1 MGHRA and CDR2 YSYEKL come from the germline V gene. V shed 3 bases and J 1 base; nucleotides not matched to a gene: 0. CDR3 DNA: TGCGCCAGCAGCCAGGGACTAGCGGGGGGCACAGATACGCAGTATTTT. Translation gives CASSQGLAGGTDTQYF.

The V call is TRBV11-3, the J call TRBJ2-3; 11 bases are a match to TRBD2. Germline V gene lookup returns CDR1 SGHNT and CDR2 YENEEA. J lost 5 bases, V lost 5 bases, and 6 bases had no gene match. The CDR3 sequence is 15 residues long. Here the CDR3 DNA reads TGTGCCAGCAGCCCAATGACTAGCGGGATAGATACGCAGTATTTT. This gives the protein CASSPMTSGIDTQYF.

This chain uses TRBV9 with TRBJ1-2; maybe TRBD1 (5 bases). With 2 bases removed from V and 5 bases from J, the gap between germline ends came to 13 bases. CDR1 is SGDLS, CDR2 YYNGEE, per germline. This CDR3 spans 14 amino acids. The CDR3 here is CASSVGGAVYGYTF. The CDR3 region has the DNA TGTGCCAGCAGCGTTGGAGGGGCCGTTTATGGCTACACCTTC.

The rearrangement links TRBV15 to TRBJ1-1, with D tentatively TRBD1 (6 bases). CDR1 is LNHNV and CDR2 is YYDKDF in the germline V gene (reference sequence). This CDR3 is 15 amino acids long. Trimming stripped 3 bases from V and 3 bases from J, with 14 bases between. CDR3 DNA sequence: TGTGCCACCAGCAGTATAACCAAGGGGGACACTGAAGCTTTCTTT. It codes for CATSSITKGDTEAFF. Full variable domain (remainder filled in from reference TRBV15 and TRBJ1-1): DAMVIQNPRYQVTQFGKPVTLSCSQTLNHNVMYWYQQKSSQAPKLLFHYYDKDFNNEADTPDNFQSRRPNTSFCFLDIRSPGLGDTAMYLCATSSITKGDTEAFFGQGTRLTVV.

This clone occurred once. The J gene is TRBJ1-6, the V gene TRBV19, with 9 nucleotides matching TRBD1. CDR1 and CDR2 from the germline V gene are LNHDA and SQIVND (reference sequence). After removal of 6 bases from V and 6 bases from J, the junction contained 9 bases not matched to a gene. The CDR3 is 16 residues long. The CDR3: CASSTPGQGANSPLHF. CDR3 DNA: TGTGCCAGTAGCACTCCGGGACAGGGCGCTAATTCACCCCTCCACTTT.

This chain uses TRBV7-8 with TRBJ1-2; D remains unclear. This CDR3 is 13 amino acids long. CDR1 and CDR2 (germline): SGHVS, FQNEAQ. V shed 4 bases and J shed 0 bases, with 6 bases lying between them. Here the CDR3 DNA reads TGTGCCAGCAGCTGGGCTTCTAACTATGGCTACACCTTC. It codes for CASSWASNYGYTF.

This rearrangement joins TRBV2 to TRBJ2-7; 9 nucleotides match TRBD1. Trimming cost V 2 bases and J 3 bases; bases outside gene matches: 8. The CDR3 is 16 amino acids. CDR1 and CDR2 (germline): SNHLY, FYNNEI. The CDR3 spells CASSELEGQGIYEQYF. The CDR3 DNA reads TGTGCCAGCAGTGAATTAGAGGGACAGGGTATCTACGAGCAGTACTTC.

The V gene is TRBV6-5, the J gene TRBJ1-6; TRBD1 might be the D (5 bases). This CDR3 contains 12 residues. V lost 4 bases and J lost 7, with 5 bases in between. The germline V gene has CDR1 MNHEY and CDR2 SVGAGI. The CDR3 is CASSSGNSPLHF. CDR3 coding DNA: TGTGCCAGCAGTTCAGGGAATTCACCCCTCCACTTT.

In this sample, this clone turned up once. The chain employs TRBV5-1 and TRBJ1-1, with a weak D call TRBD1 (5 bases). The CDR3 totals 14 residues. V was cut by 3 bases and J by 3 bases, with 12 bases left in between. Germline loops: CDR1 SGHRS, CDR2 YFSETQ. CDR3 residues: CASSSTGVDTEAFF. CDR3 DNA sequence: TGCGCCAGCAGCTCCACAGGAGTGGACACTGAAGCTTTCTTT.

The genes are TRBV11-3 and TRBJ1-6; a possible D gene is TRBD1 (5 bases). Trimming removed 6 bases at V and 4 bases at J, with 19 bases between. Germline loops: CDR1 SGHNT, CDR2 YENEEA. This CDR3 is 17 amino acids long. The DNA of the CDR3 is TGTGCCAGCAGAGATATGGGCAGGGCTTTTTATAATTCACCCCTCCACTTT. Its translation is CASRDMGRAFYNSPLHF.

This clone occurred once. The J gene is TRBJ2-5, the V gene TRBV15; weak D call: TRBD1 (6 bases). Germline V gene lookup returns CDR1 LNHNV and CDR2 YYDKDF (reference sequence). The CDR3 is 15 amino acids. V was pared by 0 bases and J by 7 bases, with 15 bases between. Here the CDR3 DNA reads TGTGCCACCAGCAGAGATCGAACCCCGACAGGGACCCAGTACTTC. Translating gives CATSRDRTPTGTQYF.

The chain couples TRBV6-5 to TRBJ1-2; D not certain. Trimming stripped 7 bases from V and 5 bases from J, with 14 bases between. Germline CDR1 and CDR2: MNHEY and SVGAGI. The CDR3 has 13 amino acids. The CDR3 bases are TGTGCCAGCACCCGGGGAGGGCAGTATGGCTACACCTTC. It yields the protein CASTRGGQYGYTF.

This chain uses TRBV6-1 with TRBJ2-7, with a possible D match to TRBD1 (5 bases). The CDR3 extends over 15 amino acids. V lost 2 bases, J lost 0 bases, and 11 bases lay in between. Germline CDR1 MNHNS, CDR2 SASEGT. CDR3 coding DNA: TGTGCCAGCAGTGAACCCGACAGAACCTCCTACGAGCAGTACTTC. Residues: CASSEPDRTSYEQYF.

This rearrangement joins TRBV6-1 to TRBJ2-1; D perhaps matches TRBD2 (7 bases). Germline V gene sequence: CDR1 MNHNS, CDR2 SASEGT. The V and J ends lost 10 bases and 7 bases respectively, with 11 bases between them. The CDR3 totals 11 residues. Here the CDR3 DNA reads TGTGCCAACAAGGGGGGGAATGAGCAGTTCTTC. This codes for CANKGGNEQFF.

The V and J genes are TRBV5-1 and TRBJ1-1; D is undetermined. Germline V lookup: CDR1 SGHRS, CDR2 YFSETQ. The ends were cut back, 2 bases at V and 0 bases at J, with 11 bases in the middle. CDR3 length: 15 amino acids. CDR3 protein: CASSLLSRVNTEAFF. The CDR3 nucleotides read TGCGCCAGCAGCTTACTATCGAGAGTGAACACTGAAGCTTTCTTT.

V usage is TRBV7-2 and J usage is TRBJ1-2; 10 positions agree with TRBD1. The CDR3 spans 14 residues. Germline loops: CDR1 SGHTA, CDR2 FQGNSA. Germline trimming cut 6 bases from V and 8 bases from J; bases unmatched to any gene: 9. The CDR3 loop reads CASRHRDRGRGYTF. DNA for the CDR3: TGTGCCAGCAGGCACCGGGACAGGGGTAGGGGCTACACCTTC.